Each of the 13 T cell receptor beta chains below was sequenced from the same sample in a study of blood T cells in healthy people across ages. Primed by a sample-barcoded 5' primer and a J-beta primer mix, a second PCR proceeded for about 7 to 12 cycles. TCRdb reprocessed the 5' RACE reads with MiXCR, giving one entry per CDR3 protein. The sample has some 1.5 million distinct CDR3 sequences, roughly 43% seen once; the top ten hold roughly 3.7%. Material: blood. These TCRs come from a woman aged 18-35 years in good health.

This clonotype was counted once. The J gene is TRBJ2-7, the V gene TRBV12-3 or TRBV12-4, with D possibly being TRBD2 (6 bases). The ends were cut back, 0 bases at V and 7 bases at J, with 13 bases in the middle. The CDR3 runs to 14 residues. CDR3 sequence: CASSLARVGGEQYF. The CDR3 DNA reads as TGTGCCAGCAGTTTAGCCAGGGTGGGAGGTGAGCAGTACTTC.

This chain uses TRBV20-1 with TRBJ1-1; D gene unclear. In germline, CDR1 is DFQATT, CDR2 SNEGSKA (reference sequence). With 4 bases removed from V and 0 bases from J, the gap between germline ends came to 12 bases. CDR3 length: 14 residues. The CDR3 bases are TGCAGTGCTATCTCTGCGGTGTTGAACACTGAAGCTTTCTTT. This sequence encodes CSAISAVLNTEAFF.

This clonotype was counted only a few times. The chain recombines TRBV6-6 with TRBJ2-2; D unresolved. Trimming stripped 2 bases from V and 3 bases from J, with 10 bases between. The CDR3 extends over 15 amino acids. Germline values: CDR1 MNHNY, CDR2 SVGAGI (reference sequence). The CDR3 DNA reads TGTGCCAGCAGTTACCCCCCTGAGGACACCGGGGAGCTGTTTTTT. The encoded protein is CASSYPPEDTGELFF.

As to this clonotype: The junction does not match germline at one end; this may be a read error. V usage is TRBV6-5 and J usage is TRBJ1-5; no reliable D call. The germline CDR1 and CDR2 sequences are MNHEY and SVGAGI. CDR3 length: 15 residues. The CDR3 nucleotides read TGTGCCAGCAGCTACTCGATGGGTGGCAATCAGCCCCAGCATTTT. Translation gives CASSYSMGGNQPQHF.

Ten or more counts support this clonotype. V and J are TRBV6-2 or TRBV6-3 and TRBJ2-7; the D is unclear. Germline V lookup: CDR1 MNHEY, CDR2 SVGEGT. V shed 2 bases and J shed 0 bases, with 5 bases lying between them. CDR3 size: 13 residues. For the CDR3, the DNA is TGTGCCAGCAGTTACGGGGACTCCTACGAGCAGTACTTC. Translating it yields CASSYGDSYEQYF.

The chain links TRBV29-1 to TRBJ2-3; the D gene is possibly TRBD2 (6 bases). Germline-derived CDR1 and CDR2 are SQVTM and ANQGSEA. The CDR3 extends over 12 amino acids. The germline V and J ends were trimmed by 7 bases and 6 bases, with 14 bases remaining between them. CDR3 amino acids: CSAVFRGDTQYF. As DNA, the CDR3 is TGCAGCGCCGTGTTTCGGGGGGATACGCAGTATTTT.

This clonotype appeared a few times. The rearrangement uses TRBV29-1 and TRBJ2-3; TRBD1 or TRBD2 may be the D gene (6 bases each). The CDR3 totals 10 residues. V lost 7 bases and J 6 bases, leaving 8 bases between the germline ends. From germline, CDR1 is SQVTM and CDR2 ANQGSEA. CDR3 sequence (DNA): TGCAGCGGGGGGGCGGATACGCAGTATTTT. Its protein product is CSGGADTQYF.

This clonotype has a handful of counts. CDR3 amino acids: CASSSEDPQHF. The CDR3 bases are TGTGCCAGCAGTTCGGAGGATCCCCAGCATTTT. The rearrangement uses TRBV28 and TRBJ1-5; D is undetermined. The V end was cut by 4 bases, the J end by 10 bases, with 8 bases between. The CDR3 totals 11 residues. Germline V CDR1 and CDR2: MDHEN, SYDVKM.

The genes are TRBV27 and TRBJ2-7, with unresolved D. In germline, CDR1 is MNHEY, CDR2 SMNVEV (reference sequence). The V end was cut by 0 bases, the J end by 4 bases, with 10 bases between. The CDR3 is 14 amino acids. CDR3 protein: CASSLSRRKYEQYF. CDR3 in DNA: TGTGCCAGCAGTTTATCCCGGAGAAAATACGAGCAGTACTTC.

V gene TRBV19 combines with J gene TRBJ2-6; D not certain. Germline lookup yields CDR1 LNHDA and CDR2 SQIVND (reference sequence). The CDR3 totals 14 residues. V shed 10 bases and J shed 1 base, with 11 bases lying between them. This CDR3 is CATLPRSGANVLTF. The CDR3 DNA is TGTGCCACACTTCCGAGGTCTGGGGCCAACGTCCTGACTTTC.

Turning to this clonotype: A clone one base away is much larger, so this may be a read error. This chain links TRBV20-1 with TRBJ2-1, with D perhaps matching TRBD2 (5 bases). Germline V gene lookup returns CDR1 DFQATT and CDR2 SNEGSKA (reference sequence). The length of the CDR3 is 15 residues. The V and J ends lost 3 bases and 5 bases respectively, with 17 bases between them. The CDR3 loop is CSARNDERKHNEQFF. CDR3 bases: TGCAGTGCTAGGAATGACGAGCGGAAACACAATGAGCAGTTCTTC.

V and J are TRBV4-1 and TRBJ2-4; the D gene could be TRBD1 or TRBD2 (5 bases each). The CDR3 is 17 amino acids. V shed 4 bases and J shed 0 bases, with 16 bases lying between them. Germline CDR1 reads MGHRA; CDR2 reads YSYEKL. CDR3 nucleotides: TGCGCCAGCAGCCCAGGGTGGGGGATGGAAGCCAAAAACATTCAGTACTTC. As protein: CASSPGWGMEAKNIQYF.

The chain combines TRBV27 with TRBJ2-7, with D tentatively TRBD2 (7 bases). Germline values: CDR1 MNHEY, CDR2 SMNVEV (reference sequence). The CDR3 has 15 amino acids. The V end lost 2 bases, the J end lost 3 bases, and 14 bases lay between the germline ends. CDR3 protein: CASSLRGAPYYEQYF. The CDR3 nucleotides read TGTGCCAGCAGTTTACGGGGGGCACCGTACTACGAGCAGTACTTC.